This T cell receptor (beta chain) emerged from a study of CD8+ T cells in alopecia areata. Notes on the study in general: Researchers reported that TCR sharing among patients proved less clear than in mice, possibly HLA-linked.

Extracted RNA was reverse transcribed into cDNA, the sequencing template. Method: immunoSEQ multiplex PCR; TCRdb's copy keeps in-frame clones and lacks some. The profile shows approximately 130,000 clones, 40% to 55% of them singletons. Germline trimming cut 2 bases from V and 3 bases from J; bases unmatched to any gene: 0. The CDR3 is made up of 14 amino acids. Germline V gene lookup returns CDR1 MRHNA and CDR2 SNTAGT. This clone has ten or more counts. What it recognizes is unknown. This sequence joins TRBV6-4 and TRBJ2-2, with 7 bases matching TRBD1. This receptor was taken from a human donor with alopecia areata. The specimen was NKG2D-low CD8+ T cells sorted from blood. CDR3 in amino acids: CASSDTGDTGELFF. CDR3 nucleotides: TGTGCCAGCAGTGACACAGGGGACACCGGGGAGCTGTTTTTT.